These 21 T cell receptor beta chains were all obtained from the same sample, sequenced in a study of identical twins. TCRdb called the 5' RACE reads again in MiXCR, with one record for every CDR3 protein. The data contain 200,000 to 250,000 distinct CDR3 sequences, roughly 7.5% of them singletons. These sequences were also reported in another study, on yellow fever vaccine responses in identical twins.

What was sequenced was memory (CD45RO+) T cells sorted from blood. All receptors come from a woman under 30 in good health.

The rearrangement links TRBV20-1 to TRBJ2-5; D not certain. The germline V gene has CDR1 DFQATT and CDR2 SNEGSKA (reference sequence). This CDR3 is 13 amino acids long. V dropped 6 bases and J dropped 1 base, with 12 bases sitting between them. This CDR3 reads CSATLWVQETQYF. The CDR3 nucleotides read TGCAGTGCCACTCTCTGGGTCCAAGAGACCCAGTACTTC.

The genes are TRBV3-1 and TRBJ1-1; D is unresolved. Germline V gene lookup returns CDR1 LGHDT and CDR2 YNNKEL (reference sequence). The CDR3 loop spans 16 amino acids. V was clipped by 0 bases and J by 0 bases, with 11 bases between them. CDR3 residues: CASSQDRARMNTEAFF. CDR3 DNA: TGTGCCAGCAGCCAAGATAGGGCCCGGATGAACACTGAAGCTTTCTTT.

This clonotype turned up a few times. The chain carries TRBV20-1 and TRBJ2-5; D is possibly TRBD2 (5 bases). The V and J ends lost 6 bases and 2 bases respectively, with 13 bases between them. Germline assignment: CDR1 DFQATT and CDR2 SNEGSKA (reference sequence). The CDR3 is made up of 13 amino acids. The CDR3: CSATLDTQETQYF. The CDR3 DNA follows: TGCAGTGCCACACTAGACACTCAAGAGACCCAGTACTTC.

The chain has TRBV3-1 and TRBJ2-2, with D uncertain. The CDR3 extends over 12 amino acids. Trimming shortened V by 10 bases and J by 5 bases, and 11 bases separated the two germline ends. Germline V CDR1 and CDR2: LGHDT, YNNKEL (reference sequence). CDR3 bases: TGTGCCACTATTACCAGTACCGGGGAGCTGTTTTTT. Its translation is CATITSTGELFF.

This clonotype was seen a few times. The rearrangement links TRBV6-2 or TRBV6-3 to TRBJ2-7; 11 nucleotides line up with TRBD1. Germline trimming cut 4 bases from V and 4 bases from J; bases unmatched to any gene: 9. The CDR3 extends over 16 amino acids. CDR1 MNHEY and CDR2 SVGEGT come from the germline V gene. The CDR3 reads CASSSRRTGGAYEQYF. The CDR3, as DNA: TGTGCCAGCAGTTCACGAAGGACAGGGGGCGCGTACGAGCAGTACTTC.

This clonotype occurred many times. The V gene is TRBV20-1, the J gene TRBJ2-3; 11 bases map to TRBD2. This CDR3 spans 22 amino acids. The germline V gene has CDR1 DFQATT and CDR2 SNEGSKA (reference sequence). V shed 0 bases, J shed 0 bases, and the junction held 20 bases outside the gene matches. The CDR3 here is CSARDRRLAGGTPYISTDTQYF. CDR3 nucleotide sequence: TGCAGTGCTAGAGATCGACGGCTAGCGGGGGGCACACCGTACATTAGCACAGATACGCAGTATTTT.

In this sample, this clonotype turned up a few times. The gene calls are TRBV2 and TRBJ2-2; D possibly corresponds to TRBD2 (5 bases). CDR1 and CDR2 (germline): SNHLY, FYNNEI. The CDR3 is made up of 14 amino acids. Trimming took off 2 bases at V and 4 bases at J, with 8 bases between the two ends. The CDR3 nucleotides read TGTGCCAGCAGTGAACACCGGGGCACCGGGGAGCTGTTTTTT. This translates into CASSEHRGTGELFF.

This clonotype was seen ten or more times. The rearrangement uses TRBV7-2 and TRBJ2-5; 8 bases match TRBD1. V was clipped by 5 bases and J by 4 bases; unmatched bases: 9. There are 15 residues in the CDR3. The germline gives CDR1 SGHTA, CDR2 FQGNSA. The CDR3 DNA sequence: TGTGCCAGCAGCAACCGACAGGGGCGGTCAGAGACCCAGTACTTC. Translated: CASSNRQGRSETQYF.

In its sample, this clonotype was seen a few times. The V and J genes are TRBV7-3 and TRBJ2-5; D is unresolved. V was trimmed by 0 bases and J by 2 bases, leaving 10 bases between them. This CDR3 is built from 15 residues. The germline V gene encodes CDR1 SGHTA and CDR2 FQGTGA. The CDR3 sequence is CASSLTPSLQETQYF. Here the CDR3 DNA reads TGTGCCAGCAGCTTAACCCCGTCTTTGCAAGAGACCCAGTACTTC.

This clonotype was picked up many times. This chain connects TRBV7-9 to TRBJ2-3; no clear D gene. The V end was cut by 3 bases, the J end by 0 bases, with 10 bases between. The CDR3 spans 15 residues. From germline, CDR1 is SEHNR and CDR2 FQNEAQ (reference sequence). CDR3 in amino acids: CASSLILGSTDTQYF. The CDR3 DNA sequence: TGTGCCAGCAGCTTGATCCTAGGGAGCACAGATACGCAGTATTTT.

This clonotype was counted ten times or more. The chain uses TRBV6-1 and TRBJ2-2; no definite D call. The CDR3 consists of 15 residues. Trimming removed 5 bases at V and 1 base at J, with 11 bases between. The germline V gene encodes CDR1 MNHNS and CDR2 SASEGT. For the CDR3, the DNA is TGTGCCAGCAGTCTTGATTGGGTGAACACCGGGGAGCTGTTTTTT. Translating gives CASSLDWVNTGELFF.

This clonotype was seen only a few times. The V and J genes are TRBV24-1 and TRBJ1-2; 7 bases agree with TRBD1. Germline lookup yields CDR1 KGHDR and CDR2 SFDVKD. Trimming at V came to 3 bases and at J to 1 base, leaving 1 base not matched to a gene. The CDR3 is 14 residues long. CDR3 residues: CATSDGTVNYGYTF. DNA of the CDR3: TGTGCCACCAGTGATGGGACAGTTAACTATGGCTACACCTTC.

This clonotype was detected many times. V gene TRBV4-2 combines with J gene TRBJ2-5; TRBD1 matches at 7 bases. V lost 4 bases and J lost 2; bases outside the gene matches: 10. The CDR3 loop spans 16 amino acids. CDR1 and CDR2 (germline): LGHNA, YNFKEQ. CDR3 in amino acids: CASSLYPRGQQETQYF. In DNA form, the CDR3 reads TGTGCCAGCAGCCTCTACCCCCGGGGACAGCAAGAGACCCAGTACTTC.

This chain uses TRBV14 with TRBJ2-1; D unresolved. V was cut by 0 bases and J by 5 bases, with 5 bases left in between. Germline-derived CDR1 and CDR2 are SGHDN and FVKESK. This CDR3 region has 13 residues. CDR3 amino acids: CASSQDLHNEQFF. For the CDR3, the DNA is TGTGCCAGCAGCCAAGATTTACACAATGAGCAGTTCTTC.

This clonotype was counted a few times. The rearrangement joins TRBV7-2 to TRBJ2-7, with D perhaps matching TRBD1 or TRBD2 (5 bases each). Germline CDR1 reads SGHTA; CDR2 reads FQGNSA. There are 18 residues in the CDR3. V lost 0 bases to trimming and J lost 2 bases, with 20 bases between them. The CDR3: CASSLAIAKRGRPYEQYF. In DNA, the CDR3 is TGTGCCAGCAGCTTAGCTATCGCTAAGAGGGGCCGCCCCTACGAGCAGTACTTC.

The CDR3 coding sequence is TGCGCCAGCAGCCACCGGGGACTAGCGGCCAATGAGCAGTTCTTC. Its protein product is CASSHRGLAANEQFF. The rearrangement joins TRBV4-3 to TRBJ2-1, with 11 bases aligning to TRBD2. Germline V gene sequence: CDR1 LGHNA, CDR2 YSLEER. CDR3 length: 15 residues. The junction had 4 bases not matched to a gene; V was cut back by 3 bases and J by 6 bases.

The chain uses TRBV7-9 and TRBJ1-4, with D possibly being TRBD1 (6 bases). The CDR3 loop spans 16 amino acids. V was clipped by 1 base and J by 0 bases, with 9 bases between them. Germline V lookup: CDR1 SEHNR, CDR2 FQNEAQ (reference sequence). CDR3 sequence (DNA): TGTGCCAGCAGCTTAGAAGGGGGAACAACTAATGAAAAACTGTTTTTT. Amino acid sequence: CASSLEGGTTNEKLFF.

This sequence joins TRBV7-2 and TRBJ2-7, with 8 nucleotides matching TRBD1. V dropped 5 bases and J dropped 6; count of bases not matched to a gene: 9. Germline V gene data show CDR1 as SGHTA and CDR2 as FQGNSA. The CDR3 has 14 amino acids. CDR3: CASSTGTGGLEQYF. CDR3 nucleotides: TGTGCCAGCAGCACCGGGACAGGCGGTCTCGAGCAGTACTTC.

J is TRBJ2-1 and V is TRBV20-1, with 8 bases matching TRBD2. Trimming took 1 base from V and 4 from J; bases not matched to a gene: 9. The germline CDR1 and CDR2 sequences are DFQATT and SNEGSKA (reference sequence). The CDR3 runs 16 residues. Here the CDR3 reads CSARAPAGEKYNEQFF. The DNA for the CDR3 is TGCAGTGCTAGAGCCCCAGCGGGAGAGAAGTACAATGAGCAGTTCTTC.

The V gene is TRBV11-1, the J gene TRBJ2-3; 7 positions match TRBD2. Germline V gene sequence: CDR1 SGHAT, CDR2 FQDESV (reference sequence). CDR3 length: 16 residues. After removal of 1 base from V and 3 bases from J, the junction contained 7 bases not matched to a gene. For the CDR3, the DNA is TGTGCCAGCAGCTTAGTCCGGCAGGGAGGGACAGATACGCAGTATTTT. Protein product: CASSLVRQGGTDTQYF.

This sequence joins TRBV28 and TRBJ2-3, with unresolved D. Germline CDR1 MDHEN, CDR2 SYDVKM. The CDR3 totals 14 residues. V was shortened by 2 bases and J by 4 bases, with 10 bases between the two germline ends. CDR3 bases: TGTGCCAGCAGTTTAGGCGGTACAGCAGATACGCAGTATTTT. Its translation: CASSLGGTADTQYF.